One sample yielded the 21 T cell receptor beta chains listed below, sequenced in a study of graft-versus-host responses after intestinal transplantation. TCRdb's copy holds only in-frame clones and misses some; the assay was immunoSEQ multiplex PCR. The data contain 75,000 to 100,000 clones, 91% of them singletons. The antigens of these receptors remain unknown. The sequenced sample was unstimulated CD4+ T cells sorted from spleen or lymph node cells, obtained before transplant. Every receptor here comes from a human donor who was the organ donor for an intestinal transplant.

The chain couples TRBV7-2 to TRBJ1-4; perhaps TRBD1 as D (5 bases). V lost 1 base, J lost 5 bases, and 14 bases lay in between. Germline loops: CDR1 SGHTA, CDR2 FQGNSA. This CDR3 spans 16 amino acids. The CDR3 loop is CASSLVNLGLNEKLFF. The CDR3 nucleotides are TGTGCCAGCAGCTTAGTAAATTTGGGACTCAATGAAAAACTGTTTTTT.

The chain is built from TRBV4-2 and TRBJ2-5, with TRBD2 matching over 8 bases. The V gene's germline CDR1 is LGHNA and CDR2 YNFKEQ. The length of the CDR3 is 17 residues. Unmatched junction bases numbered 8, after V lost 0 bases and J lost 2 bases. The CDR3 nucleotides are TGTGCCAGCAGCCAAGACGGGAGGACGGGGGGGCAAGAGACCCAGTACTTC. Translation: CASSQDGRTGGQETQYF.

The gene calls are TRBV7-9 and TRBJ2-2, with D possibly TRBD2 on 6 matching bases. The CDR3 covers 16 residues. Germline V gives CDR1 SEHNR, CDR2 FQNEAQ (reference sequence). Deletions cut 5 bases from V and 4 bases from J, with 17 bases between. The CDR3 coding sequence is TGTGCCAGCAGCCCCCGGAGGGATAAAGGCACCGGGGAGCTGTTTTTT. This codes for CASSPRRDKGTGELFF.

This clone was counted once. This sequence joins TRBV7-2 and TRBJ1-2; perhaps TRBD1 as D (5 bases). This CDR3 is built from 17 residues. Trimming removed 1 base from V and 2 bases from J, with 17 bases in between. Germline CDR1 SGHTA, CDR2 FQGNSA. The CDR3 sequence is CASSLVGRGRYNYGYTF. The CDR3 DNA reads TGTGCCAGCAGCTTAGTCGGGAGGGGCAGATACAACTATGGCTACACCTTC.

The chain links TRBV2 to TRBJ2-7; 7 positions match TRBD1. The V gene's germline CDR1 is SNHLY and CDR2 FYNNEI. CDR3 length equals 13 residues. V lost 8 bases to trimming and J lost 4 bases; unmatched junction nucleotides: 8. The CDR3 DNA reads as TGTGCCAGCCTCCGGGACAGCATATACGAGCAGTACTTC. Translated, it gives CASLRDSIYEQYF.

V is TRBV19 and J is TRBJ2-1; TRBD1 might be the D (5 bases). The V end was cut by 4 bases, the J end by 2 bases, with 12 bases between. The germline CDR1 and CDR2 sequences are LNHDA and SQIVND (reference sequence). The CDR3 has 15 residues. CDR3 nucleotides: TGTGCCAGTAGTAACACAGGAGTGGCCTACAATGAGCAGTTCTTC. Translating gives CASSNTGVAYNEQFF.

This sequence joins TRBV4-2 and TRBJ1-4; D unresolved. Trimming removed 4 bases from V and 8 bases from J, with 17 bases in between. Germline V lookup: CDR1 LGHNA, CDR2 YNFKEQ. The CDR3 is 15 residues long. As DNA, the CDR3 is TGTGCCAGCAGCCCCAGACAACCGTTAAGGGAAAAACTGTTTTTT. It yields the protein CASSPRQPLREKLFF.

This clone showed up just a few times. This rearrangement joins TRBV7-2 to TRBJ1-4; the D gene is possibly TRBD1 (6 bases). The CDR3 has 15 amino acids. Germline CDR1 is SGHTA and CDR2 is FQGNSA. Trimming pared 5 bases from V and 4 bases from J, leaving 14 bases between. CDR3 DNA: TGTGCCAGCAGCCCCTGGACAGCACTTAATGAAAAACTGTTTTTT. This translates into CASSPWTALNEKLFF.

J is TRBJ2-5 and V is TRBV6-5, with D perhaps matching TRBD1 (5 bases). This CDR3 spans 13 amino acids. V shed 2 bases and J shed 5 bases, with 9 bases lying between them. The germline V gene has CDR1 MNHEY and CDR2 SVGAGI. CDR3 sequence reads: CASSYQGRETQYF. The CDR3, as DNA: TGTGCCAGCAGTTACCAGGGCAGGGAGACCCAGTACTTC.

The rearrangement links TRBV27 to TRBJ2-3; possible D gene TRBD1, 6 bases. This CDR3 has 14 amino acids. V lost 5 bases, J lost 2 bases, and 11 bases lay in between. The germline CDR1 and CDR2 sequences are MNHEY and SMNVEV (reference sequence). The CDR3 region has the DNA TGTGCCAGCAGTCTCGGACAGATCACAGATACGCAGTATTTT. As protein: CASSLGQITDTQYF.

CDR3 sequence: CASSLTRGSGNTIYF. The CDR3 region has the DNA TGTGCCAGCAGCTTGACCAGGGGCTCTGGAAACACCATATATTTT. The V gene is TRBV5-6, the J gene TRBJ1-3, with D perhaps TRBD1 (6 bases). CDR1 is SGHDT and CDR2 is YYEEEE in the germline V gene. This CDR3 is 15 amino acids long. The V and J ends lost 1 base and 0 bases respectively, with 8 bases between them.

The chain employs TRBV11-2 and TRBJ2-7; 10 nucleotides agree with TRBD2. The CDR3 has 15 amino acids. After removal of 0 bases from V and 4 bases from J, the junction contained 3 bases not matched to a gene. Germline V gene lookup returns CDR1 SGHAT and CDR2 FQNNGV. Here the CDR3 DNA reads TGTGCCAGCAGCTTAGACGGGACTAGCGTATACGAGCAGTACTTC. As protein: CASSLDGTSVYEQYF.

V gene TRBV4-3 combines with J gene TRBJ1-3; D remains unclear. The V gene lost 4 bases and the J gene lost 2 bases, with 9 bases spanning the gap. The CDR3 covers 14 residues. CDR1 and CDR2 (germline): LGHNA, YSLEER. The chain's CDR3 is CASSLRGTGNTIYF. CDR3 nucleotides: TGCGCCAGCAGCCTACGGGGAACTGGAAACACCATATATTTT.

V and J are TRBV6-4 and TRBJ2-3, with 9 bases that match TRBD2. CDR3 length equals 13 residues. J gave up 4 bases and V 5 bases, and 1 base lay outside the gene matches. Germline assignment: CDR1 MRHNA and CDR2 SNTAGT. CDR3 nucleotides: TGTGCCAGCAGTAGCGGGGGGCCAGATACGCAGTATTTT. Translating gives CASSSGGPDTQYF.

The J gene is TRBJ2-5, the V gene TRBV6-1, with 11 bases identical to TRBD2. The J call may be incorrect, as the DNA end agrees better with TRBJ2-7. There are 14 residues in the CDR3. Germline loops: CDR1 MNHNS, CDR2 SASEGT. This CDR3 is CASRLTSGGYEQYF. The CDR3, as DNA: TGTGCCAGCAGACTCACTAGCGGGGGCTACGAGCAGTACTTC.

V is TRBV11-1 and J is TRBJ2-2, with 8 positions matching TRBD1. The V and J ends lost 4 bases and 11 bases, in that order; junction bases with no gene match: 3. This CDR3 is built from 12 residues. The germline V gene has CDR1 SGHAT and CDR2 FQDESV (reference sequence). The CDR3 bases are TGTGCCAGCAGCTACGACAGGGGAGAGCTGTTTTTT. Translating gives CASSYDRGELFF. Supplemented by reference TRBV11-1 and TRBJ2-2, the full variable domain reads EAEVAQSPRYKITEKSQAVAFWCDPISGHATLYWYRQILGQGPELLVQFQDESVVDDSQLPKDRFSAERLKGVDSTLKIQPAELGDSAMYLCASSYDRGELFFGEGSRLTVL.

This clone was seen only once. The rearrangement joins TRBV7-2 to TRBJ1-1, with a tentative D call TRBD1 (6 bases). With 5 bases removed from V and 0 bases from J, the gap between germline ends came to 19 bases. Looked up from germline, CDR1 is SGHTA and CDR2 is FQGNSA. The CDR3 has 17 residues. DNA for the CDR3: TGTGCCAGCAGCCGGAGGCGGGGGGCCGTAATGAACACTGAAGCTTTCTTT. The encoded protein is CASSRRRGAVMNTEAFF. The whole variable domain, filled in from reference TRBV7-2 and TRBJ1-1, reads GAGVSQSPSNKVTEKGKDVELRCDPISGHTALYWYRQSLGQGLEFLIYFQGNSAPDKSGLPSDRFSAERTGGSVSTLTIQRTQQEDSAVYLCASSRRRGAVMNTEAFFGQGTRLTVV.

This clone was seen a handful of times. The chain is built from TRBV10-3 and TRBJ1-1; tentative D call: TRBD1 (5 bases). The length of the CDR3 is 13 residues. The V end was cut by 0 bases, the J end by 7 bases, with 9 bases between. Germline loops: CDR1 ENHRY, CDR2 SYGVKD. The CDR3 DNA reads as TGTGCCATCAGTGAGTCCGGGACTGTTGAAGCTTTCTTT. Protein sequence: CAISESGTVEAFF.

This rearrangement joins TRBV5-6 to TRBJ1-5; 10 bases are a match to TRBD1. The CDR3 has 15 residues. Germline V gene lookup returns CDR1 SGHDT and CDR2 YYEEEE. V gave up 4 bases and J gave up 4 bases; unmatched junction bases: 5. In DNA, the CDR3 is TGTGCCAGCAGCGTCAGGGGACAGGGGAATCAGCCCCAGCATTTT. This sequence encodes CASSVRGQGNQPQHF.

The chain joins TRBV28 to TRBJ1-2; a possible D gene is TRBD1 (5 bases). Germline lookup yields CDR1 MDHEN and CDR2 SYDVKM. The CDR3 is 14 amino acids. V dropped 4 bases and J dropped 1 base, with 10 bases sitting between them. CDR3 in DNA: TGTGCCAGCAGTTCAGGGTTCGGTAACTATGGCTACACCTTC. This gives the protein CASSSGFGNYGYTF.

V gene TRBV18 combines with J gene TRBJ1-1, with D hard to call. Trimming shortened V by 1 base and J by 7 bases, and 7 bases separated the two germline ends. Germline CDR1 KGHSH, CDR2 LQKENI. The CDR3 loop spans 12 amino acids. The CDR3 here is CASSPLGDEAFF. The CDR3, as DNA: TGTGCCAGCTCACCACTCGGAGATGAAGCTTTCTTT.